This TCR beta chain was captured in a study of regulatory T cells in long-lasting Graves disease. Study summary: The study enrolled newly diagnosed Graves' patients on antithyroid drugs under 3 months.

The table lists this clonotype with a few counts. Building of the TCR beta libraries involved iRepertoire HTBI primers and Arm-PCR of CDR3 regions. TCRdb processed the multiplex PCR reads anew with MiXCR; each CDR3 protein has one entry. The data show 450,000 to 500,000 distinct CDR3 sequences, 15% to 20% seen once. Described time point: newly diagnosed GD, antithyroid drugs for less than 3 months. Isolated PBMC RNA provided the starting material for the TCR library. The CDR3 length is 15 residues. V shed 6 bases and J 5 bases; nucleotides not matched to a gene: 5. This same sample was also taken into another study, of T cells in Graves' hyperthyroidism and ophthalmopathy.

This chain uses TRBV12-3 or TRBV12-4 with TRBJ2-1, with 12 bases identical to TRBD2. The TCR originated in a man aged 35 to 55 with Graves disease. The starting material was peripheral blood mononuclear cells (PBMCs), obtained at new diagnosis, from a patient treated with antithyroid drugs. CDR3 in amino acids: CASSHGLAGNNEQFF. DNA of the CDR3: TGTGCCAGCAGCCACGGACTAGCGGGGAACAATGAGCAGTTCTTC.